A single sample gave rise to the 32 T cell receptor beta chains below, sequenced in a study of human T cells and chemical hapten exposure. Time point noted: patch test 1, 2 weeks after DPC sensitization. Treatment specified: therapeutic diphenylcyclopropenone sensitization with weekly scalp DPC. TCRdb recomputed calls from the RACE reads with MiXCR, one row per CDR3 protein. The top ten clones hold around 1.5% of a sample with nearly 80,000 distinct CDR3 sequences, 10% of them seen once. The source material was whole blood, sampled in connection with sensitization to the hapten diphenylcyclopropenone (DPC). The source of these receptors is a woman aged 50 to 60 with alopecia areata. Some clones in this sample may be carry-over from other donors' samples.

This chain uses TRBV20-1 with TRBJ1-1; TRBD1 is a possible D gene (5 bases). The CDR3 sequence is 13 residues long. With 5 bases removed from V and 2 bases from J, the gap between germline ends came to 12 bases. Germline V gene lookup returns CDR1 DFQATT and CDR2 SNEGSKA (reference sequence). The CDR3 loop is CSASRGVNTEAFF. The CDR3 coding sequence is TGCAGTGCTTCTCGGGGGGTAAACACTGAAGCTTTCTTT.

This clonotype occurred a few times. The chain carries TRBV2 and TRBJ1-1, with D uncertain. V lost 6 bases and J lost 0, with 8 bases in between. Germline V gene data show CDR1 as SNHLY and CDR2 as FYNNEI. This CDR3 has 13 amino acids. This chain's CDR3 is CASRLLMNTEAFF. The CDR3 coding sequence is TGTGCCAGCAGGCTGCTTATGAACACTGAAGCTTTCTTT.

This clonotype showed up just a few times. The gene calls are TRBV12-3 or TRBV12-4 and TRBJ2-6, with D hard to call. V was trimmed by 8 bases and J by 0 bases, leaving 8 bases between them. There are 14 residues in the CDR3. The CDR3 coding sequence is TGTGCCAGCGTCCCCCACTCTGGGGCCAACGTCCTGACTTTC. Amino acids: CASVPHSGANVLTF.

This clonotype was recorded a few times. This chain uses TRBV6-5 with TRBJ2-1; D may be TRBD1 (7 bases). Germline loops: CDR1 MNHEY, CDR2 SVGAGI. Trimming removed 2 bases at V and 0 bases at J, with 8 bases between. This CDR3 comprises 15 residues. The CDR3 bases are TGTGCCAGCAGTTACCAGGGGGGCTCCTACAATGAGCAGTTCTTC. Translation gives CASSYQGGSYNEQFF.

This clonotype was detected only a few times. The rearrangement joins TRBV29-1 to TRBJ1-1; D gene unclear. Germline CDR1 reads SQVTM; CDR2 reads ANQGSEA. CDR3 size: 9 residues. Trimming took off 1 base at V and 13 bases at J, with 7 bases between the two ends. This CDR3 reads CSVEVGVFF. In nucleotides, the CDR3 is TGCAGCGTTGAAGTGGGTGTTTTCTTT.

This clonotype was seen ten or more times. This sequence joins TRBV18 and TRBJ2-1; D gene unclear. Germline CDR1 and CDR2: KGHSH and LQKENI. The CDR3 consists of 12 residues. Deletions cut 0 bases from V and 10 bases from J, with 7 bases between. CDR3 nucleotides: TGTGCCAGCTCACCACCAACTACCGAGCAGTTCTTC. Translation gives CASSPPTTEQFF.

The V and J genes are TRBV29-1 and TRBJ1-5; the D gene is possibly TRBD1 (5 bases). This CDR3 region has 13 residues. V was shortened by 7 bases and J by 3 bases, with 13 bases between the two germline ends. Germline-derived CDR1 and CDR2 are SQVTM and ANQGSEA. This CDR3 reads CSAGWGVNQPQHF. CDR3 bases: TGCAGCGCTGGATGGGGGGTCAATCAGCCCCAGCATTTT.

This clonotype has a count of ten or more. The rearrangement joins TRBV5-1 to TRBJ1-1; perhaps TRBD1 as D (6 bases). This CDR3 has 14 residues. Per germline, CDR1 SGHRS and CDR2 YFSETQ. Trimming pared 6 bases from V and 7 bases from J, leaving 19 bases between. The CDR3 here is CASTHWGGRDEAFF. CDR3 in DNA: TGCGCCAGCACCCATTGGGGGGGCAGGGATGAAGCTTTCTTT.

CDR3 residues: CASSKQGSGSYEQYF. For the CDR3, the DNA is TGTGCCAGTAGTAAACAGGGGTCCGGCTCCTACGAGCAGTACTTC. This chain links TRBV19 with TRBJ2-7; TRBD1 matches at 7 bases. Losses at the gene ends were 4 bases for V and 0 bases for J; bases not matched to a gene: 6. The CDR3 totals 15 residues. The germline gives CDR1 LNHDA, CDR2 SQIVND (reference sequence).

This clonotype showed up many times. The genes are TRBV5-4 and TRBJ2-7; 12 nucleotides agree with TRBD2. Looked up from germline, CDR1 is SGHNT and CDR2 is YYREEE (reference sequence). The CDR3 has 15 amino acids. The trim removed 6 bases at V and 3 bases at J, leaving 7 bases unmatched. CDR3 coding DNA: TGTGCCAGCACCAAGACTAGCGGGGGTTACTACGAGCAGTACTTC. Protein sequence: CASTKTSGGYYEQYF.

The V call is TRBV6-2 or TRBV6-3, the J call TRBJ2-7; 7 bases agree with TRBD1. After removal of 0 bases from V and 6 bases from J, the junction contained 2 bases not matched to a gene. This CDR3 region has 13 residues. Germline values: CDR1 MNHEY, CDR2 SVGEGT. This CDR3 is CASSYSTGIEQYF. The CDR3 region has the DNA TGTGCCAGCAGTTACTCGACAGGGATCGAGCAGTACTTC.

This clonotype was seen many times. This CDR3 is CASSFDQETQYF. The CDR3, as DNA: TGTGCCAGCAGCTTTGACCAAGAGACCCAGTACTTC. The V call is TRBV5-6, the J call TRBJ2-5; D is unresolved. The germline V gene encodes CDR1 SGHDT and CDR2 YYEEEE. Trimming took off 2 bases at V and 0 bases at J, with 2 bases between the two ends. The CDR3 consists of 12 residues.

The CDR3: CASSYPGGYSPLHF. The CDR3 DNA reads TGTGCCAGCAGCTATCCAGGGGGCTATTCACCCCTCCACTTT. The V gene is TRBV11-2, the J gene TRBJ1-6; 8 bases align to TRBD1. V shed 4 bases and J 8 bases; nucleotides not matched to a gene: 4. The germline CDR1 and CDR2 sequences are SGHAT and FQNNGV. This CDR3 spans 14 amino acids.

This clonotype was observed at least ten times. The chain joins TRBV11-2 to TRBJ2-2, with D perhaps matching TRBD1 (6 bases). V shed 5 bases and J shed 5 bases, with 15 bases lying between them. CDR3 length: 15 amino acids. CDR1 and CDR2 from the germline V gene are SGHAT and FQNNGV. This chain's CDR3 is CASSLVEGGTGELFF. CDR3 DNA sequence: TGTGCCAGCAGCCTCGTTGAAGGGGGAACCGGGGAGCTGTTTTTT.

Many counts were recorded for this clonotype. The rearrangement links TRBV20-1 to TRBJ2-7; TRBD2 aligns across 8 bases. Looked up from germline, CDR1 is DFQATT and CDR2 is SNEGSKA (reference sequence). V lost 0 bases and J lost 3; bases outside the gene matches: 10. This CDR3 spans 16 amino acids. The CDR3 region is CSARDPLGLAGYEQYF. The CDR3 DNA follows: TGCAGTGCTAGAGACCCCCTTGGGCTAGCGGGCTACGAGCAGTACTTC.

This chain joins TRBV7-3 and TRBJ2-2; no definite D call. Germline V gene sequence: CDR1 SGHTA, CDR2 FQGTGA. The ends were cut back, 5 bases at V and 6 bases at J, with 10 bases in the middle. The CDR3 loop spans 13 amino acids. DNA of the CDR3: TGTGCCAGCAGCCCAATACCCTCCGGGGAGCTGTTTTTT. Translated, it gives CASSPIPSGELFF.

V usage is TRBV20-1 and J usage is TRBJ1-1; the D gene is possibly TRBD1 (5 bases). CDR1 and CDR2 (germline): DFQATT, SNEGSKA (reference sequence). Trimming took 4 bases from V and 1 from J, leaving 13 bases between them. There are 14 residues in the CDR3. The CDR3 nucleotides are TGCAGTGCTAAGAGGGGCAGCCCGAACACTGAAGCTTTCTTT. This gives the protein CSAKRGSPNTEAFF.

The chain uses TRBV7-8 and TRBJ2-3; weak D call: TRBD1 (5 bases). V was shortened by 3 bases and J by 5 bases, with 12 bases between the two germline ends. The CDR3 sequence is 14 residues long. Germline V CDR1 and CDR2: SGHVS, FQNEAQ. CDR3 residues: CASSLLQAEDTQYF. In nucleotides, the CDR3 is TGTGCCAGCAGCTTGTTACAGGCGGAAGATACGCAGTATTTT. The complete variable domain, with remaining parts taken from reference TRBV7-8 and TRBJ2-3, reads GAGVSQSPRYKVAKRGQDVALRCDPISGHVSLFWYQQALGQGPEFLTYFQNEAQLDKSGLPSDRFFAERPEGSVSTLKIQRTQQEDSAVYLCASSLLQAEDTQYFGPGTRLTVL.

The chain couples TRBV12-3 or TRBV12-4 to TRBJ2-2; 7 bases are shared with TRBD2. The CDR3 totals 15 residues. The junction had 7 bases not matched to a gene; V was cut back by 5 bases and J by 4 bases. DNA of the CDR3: TGTGCCAGCAGTCCGGCGGGAGTCGGCACCGGGGAGCTGTTTTTT. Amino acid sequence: CASSPAGVGTGELFF.

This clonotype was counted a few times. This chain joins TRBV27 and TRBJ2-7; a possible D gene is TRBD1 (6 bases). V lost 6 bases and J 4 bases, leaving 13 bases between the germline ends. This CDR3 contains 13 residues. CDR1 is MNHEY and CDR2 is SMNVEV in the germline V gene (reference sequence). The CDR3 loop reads CASRLQGGYEQYF. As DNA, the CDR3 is TGTGCCAGCAGACTACAGGGTGGGTACGAGCAGTACTTC.

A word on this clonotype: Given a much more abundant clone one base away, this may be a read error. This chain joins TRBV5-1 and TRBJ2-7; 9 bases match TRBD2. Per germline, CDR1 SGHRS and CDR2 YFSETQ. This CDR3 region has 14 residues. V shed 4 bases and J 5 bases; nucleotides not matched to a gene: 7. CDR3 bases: TGCGCCAGCAGCCCGGCTAGCGGGAAGGACGAGCAGTACTTC. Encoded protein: CASSPASGKDEQYF. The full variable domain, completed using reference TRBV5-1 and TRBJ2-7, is KAGVTQTPRYLIKTRGQQVTLSCSPISGHRSVSWYQQTPGQGLQFLFEYFSETQRNKGNFPGRFSGRQFSNSRSEMNVSTLELGDSALYLCASSPASGKDEQYFGPGTRLTVT.

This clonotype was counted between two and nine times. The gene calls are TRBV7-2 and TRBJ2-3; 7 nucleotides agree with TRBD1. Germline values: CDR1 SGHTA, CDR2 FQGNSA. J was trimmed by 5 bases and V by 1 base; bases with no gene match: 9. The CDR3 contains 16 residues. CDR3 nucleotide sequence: TGTGCCAGCAGCTTAGTGGGGACAGCTAAGGGAGATACGCAGTATTTT. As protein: CASSLVGTAKGDTQYF. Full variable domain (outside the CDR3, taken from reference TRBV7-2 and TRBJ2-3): GAGVSQSPSNKVTEKGKDVELRCDPISGHTALYWYRQSLGQGLEFLIYFQGNSAPDKSGLPSDRFSAERTGGSVSTLTIQRTQQEDSAVYLCASSLVGTAKGDTQYFGPGTRLTVL.

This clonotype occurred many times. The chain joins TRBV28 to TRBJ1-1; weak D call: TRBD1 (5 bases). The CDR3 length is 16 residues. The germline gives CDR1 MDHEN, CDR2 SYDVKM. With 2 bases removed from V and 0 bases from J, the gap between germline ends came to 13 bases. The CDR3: CASSLVKRGMNTEAFF. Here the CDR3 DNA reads TGTGCCAGCAGTTTAGTTAAACGGGGGATGAACACTGAAGCTTTCTTT.

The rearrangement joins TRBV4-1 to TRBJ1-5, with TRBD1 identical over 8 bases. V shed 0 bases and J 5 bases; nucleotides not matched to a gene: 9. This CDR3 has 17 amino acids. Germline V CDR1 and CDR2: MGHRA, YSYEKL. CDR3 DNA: TGCGCCAGCAGCCAAGATCTAAGGCAGGGGGCGCATCAGCCCCAGCATTTT. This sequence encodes CASSQDLRQGAHQPQHF.

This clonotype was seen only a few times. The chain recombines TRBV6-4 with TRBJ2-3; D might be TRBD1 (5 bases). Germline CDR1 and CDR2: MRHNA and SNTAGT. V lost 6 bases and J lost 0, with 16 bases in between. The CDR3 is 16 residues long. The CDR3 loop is CASRSGPGPSTDTQYF. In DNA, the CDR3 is TGTGCCAGCAGATCAGGGCCAGGTCCCAGCACAGATACGCAGTATTTT.

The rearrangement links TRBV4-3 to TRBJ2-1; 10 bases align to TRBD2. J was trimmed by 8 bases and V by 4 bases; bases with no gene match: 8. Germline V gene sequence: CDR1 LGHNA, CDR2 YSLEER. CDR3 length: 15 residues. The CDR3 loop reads CASSPLGLAGDEQFF. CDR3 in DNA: TGCGCCAGCAGCCCCCTGGGGCTAGCGGGAGATGAGCAGTTCTTC.

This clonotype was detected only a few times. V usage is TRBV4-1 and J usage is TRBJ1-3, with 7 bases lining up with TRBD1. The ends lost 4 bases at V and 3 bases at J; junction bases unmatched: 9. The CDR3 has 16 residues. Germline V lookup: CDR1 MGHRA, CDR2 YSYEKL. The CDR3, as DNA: TGCGCCAGCAGCCCCCCAGGCACAGGGGTTGGAAACACCATATATTTT. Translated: CASSPPGTGVGNTIYF.

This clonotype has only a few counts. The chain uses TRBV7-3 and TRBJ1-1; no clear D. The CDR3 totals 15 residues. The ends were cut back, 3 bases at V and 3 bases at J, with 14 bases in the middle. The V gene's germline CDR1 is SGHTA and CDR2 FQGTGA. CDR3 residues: CASSFFFPGDTEAFF. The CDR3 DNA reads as TGTGCCAGCAGCTTTTTCTTTCCCGGGGACACTGAAGCTTTCTTT. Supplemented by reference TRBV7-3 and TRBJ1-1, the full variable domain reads GAGVSQTPSNKVTEKGKYVELRCDPISGHTALYWYRQSLGQGPEFLIYFQGTGAADDSGLPNDRFFAVRPEGSVSTLKIQRTERGDSAVYLCASSFFFPGDTEAFFGQGTRLTVV.

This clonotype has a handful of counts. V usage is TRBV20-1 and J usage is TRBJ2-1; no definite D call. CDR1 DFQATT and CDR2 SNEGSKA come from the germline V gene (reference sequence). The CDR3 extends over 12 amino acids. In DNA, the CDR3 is TGCAGCTACCCTATTCGATACAATGAGCAGTTCTTC. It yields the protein CSYPIRYNEQFF.

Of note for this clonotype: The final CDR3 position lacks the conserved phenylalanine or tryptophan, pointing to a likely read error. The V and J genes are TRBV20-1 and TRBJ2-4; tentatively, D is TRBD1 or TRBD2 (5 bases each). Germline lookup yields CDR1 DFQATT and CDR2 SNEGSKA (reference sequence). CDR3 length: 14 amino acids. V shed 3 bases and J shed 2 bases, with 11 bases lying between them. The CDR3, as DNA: TGCAGTGCTAGGGGGGTGAAGACCAAAAACATTCAGTACTCC. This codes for CSARGVKTKNIQYS.

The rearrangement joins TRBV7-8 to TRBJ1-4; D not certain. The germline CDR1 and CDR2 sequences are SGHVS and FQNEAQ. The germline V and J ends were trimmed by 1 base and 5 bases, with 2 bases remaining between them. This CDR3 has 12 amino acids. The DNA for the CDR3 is TGTGCCAGCAGCTTAGGGAATGAAAAACTGTTTTTT. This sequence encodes CASSLGNEKLFF.

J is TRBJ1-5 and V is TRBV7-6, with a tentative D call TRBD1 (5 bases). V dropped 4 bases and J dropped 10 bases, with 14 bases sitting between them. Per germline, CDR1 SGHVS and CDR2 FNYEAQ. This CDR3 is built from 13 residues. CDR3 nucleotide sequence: TGTGCCAGCAGCTCGGACAACCGAGGACCCCAGCATTTT. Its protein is CASSSDNRGPQHF.